The clone carrying this T cell receptor beta chain was seen a few times. This record belongs to a study of T cells in Graves' hyperthyroidism and ophthalmopathy. Study summary: Before treatment of any kind, peripheral blood was taken at initial diagnosis.

It was RNA transcripts that yielded the amplified TCR beta CDR3 regions. The HTBI set primed first-round TCR CDR3 RT-PCR. One entry per CDR3 protein, called by TCRdb with MiXCR from the multiplex PCR reads. The data hold fewer than 850,000 distinct CDR3 sequences, with around a sixth observed a single time. Germline CDR1 MNHEY, CDR2 SMNVEV (reference sequence). V was clipped by 6 bases and J by 0 bases, with 16 bases between them. The CDR3 runs to 16 residues. The clonotype comes from a man aged 50 to 59 with Graves' hyperthyroidism. The sequencing input was blood. The chain links TRBV27 to TRBJ2-3; unclear D gene. In DNA form, the CDR3 reads TGTGCCAGCAGCCCGCTAACTGATCCTAGCACAGATACGCAGTATTTT. This encodes CASSPLTDPSTDTQYF.